The subject of this entry is one TCR beta chain. Deletions cut 4 bases from V and 4 bases from J, with 14 bases between. The germline V gene encodes CDR1 GTSNPN and CDR2 SVGIG (reference sequence). The CDR3 runs 13 residues. The sample is drawn from a study of cytomegalovirus exposure and HLA in healthy donors. Both 60 Vbeta primers and 13 Jbeta primers went into the PCR. Data came from immunoSEQ multiplex PCR; TCRdb stores just in-frame clones and leaves some out. This table holds roughly 79,000 clones. Sequenced material: PBMCs. This clonotype was obtained from a man aged 25 to 45 in good health and CMV-seronegative. The genes are TRBV30 and TRBJ2-7; weak D call: TRBD2 (7 bases). CDR3 sequence reads: CAWTEGGGYEQYF. CDR3 DNA sequence: TGTGCCTGGACCGAGGGAGGGGGGTACGAGCAGTACTTC.